This T cell receptor beta chain was retrieved from a study of OX40 agonist ivuxolimab in advanced cancers. Trimming cost V 1 base and J 5 bases, with 9 bases left between them. The CDR3 has 13 amino acids. In germline, CDR1 is SGHRS, CDR2 YFSETQ. Using immunoSEQ multiplex PCR, the repertoire was profiled, and TCRdb retains in-frame clones only, with some absent. The sample shows 55,000 to 70,000 clones, around 80% of them seen only once. The receptor comes from an adult with an advanced solid tumor such as melanoma, head and neck, liver or kidney cancer. The sequencing here drew on CD4+ or CD8+ T cells sorted from blood, taken in a trial of the OX40 agonist ivuxolimab. The rearrangement links TRBV5-1 to TRBJ1-1, with a tentative D call TRBD1 (6 bases). The CDR3 here is CASSLYRATEAFF. CDR3 in DNA: TGCGCCAGCAGCTTGTACAGGGCAACTGAAGCTTTCTTT.